The 5 T cell receptor beta chains reported below all come from one sample, sequenced in a study of monozygotic twins with inflammatory bowel disease. Using the 5' RACE reads, TCRdb records one entry per CDR3 protein without DNA. The repertoire table contains around 450,000 distinct CDR3 sequences. Sequencing was done on a sample of blood. These receptors all stem from a human donor with ulcerative colitis or Crohn's disease, or a healthy co-twin of an affected twin (not recorded which).

This chain links TRBV4-2 with TRBJ1-1; the D call of TRBD1 rests on TCRdb alone, since no DNA is present to check it. The CDR3 runs to 14 residues. The germline V gene encodes CDR1 LGHNA and CDR2 YNFKEQ. CDR3 sequence reads: CASSQDGGGRGAFF.

The CDR3 sequence is CAIRGPVGVDEQFF. This chain joins TRBV10-3 and TRBJ2-1; TCRdb's D gene call, TRBD2, goes unchecked for lack of DNA. The CDR3 extends over 14 amino acids. The V gene's germline CDR1 is ENHRY and CDR2 SYGVKD.

The chain combines TRBV7-6 with TRBJ1-2; TCRdb's D call of TRBD1 is untestable without DNA. Germline-derived CDR1 and CDR2 are SGHVS and FNYEAQ. This CDR3 is built from 14 residues. The CDR3 sequence is CASSLGPDWGGYTF.

The chain employs TRBV20-1 and TRBJ2-1; TCRdb selects TRBD1, and the lack of DNA leaves this call unchecked. The germline gives CDR1 DFQATT, CDR2 SNEGSKA (reference sequence). This CDR3 contains 16 residues. This CDR3 reads CSARDPRTASYNEQFF.

The rearrangement uses TRBV7-2 and TRBJ2-2; the TCRdb D gene call, TRBD1, has no DNA to confirm it. The length of the CDR3 is 16 residues. Germline CDR1 is SGHTA and CDR2 is FQGNSA. The CDR3: CASSLEYGAGAGELFF. The full variable domain, in which reference TRBV7-2 and TRBJ2-2 provide the parts outside the CDR3, is GAGVSQSPSNKVTEKGKDVELRCDPISGHTALYWYRQSLGQGLEFLIYFQGNSAPDKSGLPSDRFSAERTGGSVSTLTIQRTQQEDSAVYLCASSLEYGAGAGELFFGEGSRLTVL.